These T cell receptor beta chains were read from a single sample in a study of blood T cell repertoires in COVID-19. Method: immunoSEQ multiplex PCR; TCRdb's copy keeps in-frame clones and lacks some. The table lists about 180,000 clones, about 80% of them singletons. The specimen sequenced was PBMCs or T cells enriched from blood (not recorded which). Receptors originate from a man between 60 and 70 years old who had been exposed to COVID-19. Both conserved end residues are part of each CDR3. D genes are given only for firm matches.

D	J	V	DNA	CDR3
-	TRBJ1-5	TRBV7-9	TGTGCCAGCAGCTTACCAGGGAACAATCAGCCCCAGCATTTT	CASSLPGNNQPQHF
-	TRBJ1-5	TRBV21-1	TGTGCCAGCAGCAACCAGGGTAGGCGCGGCAATCAGCCCCAGCATTTT	CASSNQGRRGNQPQHF
-	TRBJ2-7	TRBV27	TGTGCCAGCACCCAAGGGGACTCCTCCTACGAGCAGTACTTC	CASTQGDSSYEQYF
-	TRBJ2-2	TRBV27	TGTGCCAGCAGTTTATTAGCGCGGAACCCGGTCACCGGGGAGCTGTTTTTT	CASSLLARNPVTGELFF
-	TRBJ1-5	TRBV6-4	TGTGCCAGCAGTGGAAGGGGGATAGGGCCTCGTCAGCCCCAGCATTTT	CASSGRGIGPRQPQHF
-	TRBJ1-1	TRBV9	TGTGCCAGCAGCGTGGGACACCCGAACACTGAAGCTTTCTTT	CASSVGHPNTEAFF
TRBD1	TRBJ2-2	TRBV24-1	TGTGCCACCAGATCCCGGACAGGGGGAAACACCGGGGAGCTGTTTTTT	CATRSRTGGNTGELFF
TRBD2	TRBJ2-7	TRBV5-6	TGTGCCAGCAGCTTGGGACTAGCGGTTTCCTACGAGCAGTACTTC	CASSLGLAVSYEQYF
TRBD1	TRBJ1-1	TRBV10-3	TGTGCCATCCGGGGGACAGGGGGGCACGGCATGAACACTGAAGCTTTCTTT	CAIRGTGGHGMNTEAFF
TRBD1	TRBJ1-4	TRBV2	TGTGCCAGCAGAAGGACAGGGGGACGGGAAAAACTGTTTTTT	CASRRTGGREKLFF
TRBD1	TRBJ2-5	TRBV19	TGTGCCAGCAAACGACAGGGGGAAGAGACCCAGTACTTC	CASKRQGEETQYF
TRBD2	TRBJ2-7	TRBV19	TGTGCCAGTAGTATAGATCCTAGCGGCTCCTACGAGCAGTACTTC	CASSIDPSGSYEQYF
-	TRBJ1-2	TRBV7-3	TGTGCCAGCAGCTTAGGAGGACCGACCCCCGGCTATGGCTACACCTTC	CASSLGGPTPGYGYTF
-	TRBJ1-1	TRBV9	TGTGCCAGCAGCACCCGGGAGAACACTGAAGCTTTCTTT	CASSTRENTEAFF